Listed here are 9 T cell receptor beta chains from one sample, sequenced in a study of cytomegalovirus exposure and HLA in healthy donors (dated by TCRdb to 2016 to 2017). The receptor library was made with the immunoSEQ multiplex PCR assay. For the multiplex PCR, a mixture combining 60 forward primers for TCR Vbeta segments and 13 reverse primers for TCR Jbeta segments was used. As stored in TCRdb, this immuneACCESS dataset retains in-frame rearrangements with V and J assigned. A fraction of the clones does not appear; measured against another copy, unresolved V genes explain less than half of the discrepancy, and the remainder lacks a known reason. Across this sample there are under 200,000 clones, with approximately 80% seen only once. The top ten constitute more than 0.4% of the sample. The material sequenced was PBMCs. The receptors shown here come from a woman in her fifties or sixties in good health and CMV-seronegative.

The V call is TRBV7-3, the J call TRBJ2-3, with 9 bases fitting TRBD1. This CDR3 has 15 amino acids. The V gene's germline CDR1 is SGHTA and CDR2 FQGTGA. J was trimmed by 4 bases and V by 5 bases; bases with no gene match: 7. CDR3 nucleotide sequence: TGTGCCAGCAGCCCAGGACAGGGGTTTGCAGATACGCAGTATTTT. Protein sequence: CASSPGQGFADTQYF. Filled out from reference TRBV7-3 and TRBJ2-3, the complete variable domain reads GAGVSQTPSNKVTEKGKYVELRCDPISGHTALYWYRQSLGQGPEFLIYFQGTGAADDSGLPNDRFFAVRPEGSVSTLKIQRTERGDSAVYLCASSPGQGFADTQYFGPGTRLTVL.

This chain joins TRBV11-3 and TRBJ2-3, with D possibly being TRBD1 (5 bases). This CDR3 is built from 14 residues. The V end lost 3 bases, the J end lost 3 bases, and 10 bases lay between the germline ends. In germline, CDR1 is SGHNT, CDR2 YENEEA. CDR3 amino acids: CASSFGASTDTQYF. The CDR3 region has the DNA TGTGCCAGCAGCTTTGGGGCGTCGACAGATACGCAGTATTTT.

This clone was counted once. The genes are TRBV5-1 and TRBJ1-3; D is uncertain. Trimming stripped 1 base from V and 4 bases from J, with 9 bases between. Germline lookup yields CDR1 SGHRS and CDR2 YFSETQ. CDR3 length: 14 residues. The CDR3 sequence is CASSLSTGGNTIYF. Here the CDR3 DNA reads TGCGCCAGCAGCTTGAGTACGGGGGGAAACACCATATATTTT.

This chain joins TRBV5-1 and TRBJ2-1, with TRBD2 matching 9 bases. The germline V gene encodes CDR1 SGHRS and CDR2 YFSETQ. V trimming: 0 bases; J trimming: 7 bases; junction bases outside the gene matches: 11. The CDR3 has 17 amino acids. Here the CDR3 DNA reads TGCGCCAGCAGCTTGGCCGACGGCGGGAGGGCCAGAAATGAGCAGTTCTTC. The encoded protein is CASSLADGGRARNEQFF.

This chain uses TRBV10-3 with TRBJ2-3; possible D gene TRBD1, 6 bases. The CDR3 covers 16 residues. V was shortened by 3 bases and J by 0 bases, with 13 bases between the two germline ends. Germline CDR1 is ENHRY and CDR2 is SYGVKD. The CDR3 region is CAISEQGVFSTDTQYF. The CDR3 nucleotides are TGTGCCATCAGTGAACAGGGTGTCTTCAGCACAGATACGCAGTATTTT.

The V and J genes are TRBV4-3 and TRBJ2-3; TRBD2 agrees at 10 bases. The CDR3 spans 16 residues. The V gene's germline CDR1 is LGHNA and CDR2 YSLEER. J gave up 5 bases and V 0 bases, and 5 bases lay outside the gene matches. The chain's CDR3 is CASSQDIQRGGDTQYF. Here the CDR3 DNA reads TGCGCCAGCAGCCAAGATATACAGCGGGGGGGAGATACGCAGTATTTT.

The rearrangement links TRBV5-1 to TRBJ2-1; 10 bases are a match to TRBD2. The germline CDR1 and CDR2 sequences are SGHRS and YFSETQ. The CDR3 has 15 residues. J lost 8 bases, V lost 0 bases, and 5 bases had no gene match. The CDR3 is CASSLGLAGVDEQFF. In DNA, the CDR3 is TGCGCCAGCAGCTTGGGTCTAGCGGGGGTAGATGAGCAGTTCTTC.

CDR3 sequence (DNA): TGTGCCAGCAGTCGACAGGGGGGTTACAATGAGCAGTTCTTC. Protein: CASSRQGGYNEQFF. V and J are TRBV6-5 and TRBJ2-1, with 9 nucleotides matching TRBD1. The CDR3 consists of 14 residues. Germline V gene lookup returns CDR1 MNHEY and CDR2 SVGAGI. The trim removed 5 bases at V and 4 bases at J, leaving 3 bases unmatched.

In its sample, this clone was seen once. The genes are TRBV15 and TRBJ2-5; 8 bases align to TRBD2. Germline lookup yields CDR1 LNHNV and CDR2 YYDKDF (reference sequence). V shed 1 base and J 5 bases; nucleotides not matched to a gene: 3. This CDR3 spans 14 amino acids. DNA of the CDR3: TGTGCCACCAGCAGAGTAGCGGGGCCGGAGACCCAGTACTTC. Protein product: CATSRVAGPETQYF. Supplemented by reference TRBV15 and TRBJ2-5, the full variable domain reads DAMVIQNPRYQVTQFGKPVTLSCSQTLNHNVMYWYQQKSSQAPKLLFHYYDKDFNNEADTPDNFQSRRPNTSFCFLDIRSPGLGDTAMYLCATSRVAGPETQYFGPGTRLLVL.